This TCR beta chain emerged from a study of Ad26.COV2.S vaccination and SARS-CoV-2 variants. As for treatment: about 20 received Ad26.COV2.S at low or high dose, single or two shots; a few received placebo; per-sample allocation not given. Specimen acquisition occurred on day 63 following the initial vaccine or placebo injection. Adults aged 18-55 years in Boston included the donor. Turning to this clone: Its antigen is currently unknown.

The germline CDR1 and CDR2 sequences are DFQATT and SNEGSKA (reference sequence). The trim removed 5 bases at V and 3 bases at J, leaving 6 bases unmatched. The CDR3 is 14 amino acids. Overall study results and limits: Placebo recipients trailed vaccine recipients in spike-specific TCR breadth.

Clones were read by immunoSEQ multiplex PCR, and TCRdb kept only the in-frame ones, dropping some. In the table there are 350,000 to 400,000 clones, approximately 90% of which are singletons. Source: peripheral blood, taken in a trial of Ad26.COV2.S vaccine versus placebo. This TCR derives from a person aged 18-65 years who received the Ad26.COV2.S COVID-19 vaccine or a placebo. The chain couples TRBV20-1 to TRBJ1-2; TRBD1 matches at 10 bases. CDR3 in amino acids: CSARGGQGYYGYTF. CDR3 DNA sequence: TGCAGTGCTCGTGGGGGACAGGGGTACTATGGCTACACCTTC.